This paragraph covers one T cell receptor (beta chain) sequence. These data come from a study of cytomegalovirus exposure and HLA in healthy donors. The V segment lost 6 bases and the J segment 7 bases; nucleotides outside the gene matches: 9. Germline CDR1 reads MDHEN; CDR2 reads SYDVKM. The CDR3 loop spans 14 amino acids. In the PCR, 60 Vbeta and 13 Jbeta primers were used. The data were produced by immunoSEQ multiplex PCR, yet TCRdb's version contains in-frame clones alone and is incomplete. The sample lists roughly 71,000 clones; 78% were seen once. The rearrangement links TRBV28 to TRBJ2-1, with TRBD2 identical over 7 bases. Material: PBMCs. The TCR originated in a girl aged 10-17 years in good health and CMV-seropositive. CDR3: CASSALGGGNEQFF. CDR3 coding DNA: TGTGCCAGCAGCGCCCTGGGGGGAGGGAATGAGCAGTTCTTC. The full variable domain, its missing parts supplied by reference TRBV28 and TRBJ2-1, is DVKVTQSSRYLVKRTGEKVFLECVQDMDHENMFWYRQDPGLGLRLIYFSYDVKMKEKGDIPEGYSVSREKKERFSLILESASTNQTSMYLCASSALGGGNEQFFGPGTRLTVL.